This T cell receptor beta chain was sequenced for a study of CD8 T cells in Susac syndrome. The study, taken as a whole, reports: Regarding the TCR sequencing and HLA analysis, the study admitted that a relatively small number of individuals were involved.

An input of about 0.45 to 1 ug of RNA was subjected to reverse transcription using random hexamers. The CDR3 of TCR beta was amplified by immunoSEQ multiplex PCR across 54 Vbeta and 13 Jbeta. TCRdb reprocessed the immunoSEQ multiplex PCR reads via MiXCR and lists one record per CDR3 protein. The sample contains 250,000 to 300,000 distinct CDR3 sequences, around 85% of which appear only once. In this sample, this clonotype turned up once. What it binds is unknown. Treatment-naive patients with stable or active relapsing-remitting disease were the multiple sclerosis controls. TEMRA cells were FACS-enriched and CD8+ and CD4+ T cells negatively isolated. V lost 7 bases, J lost 4 bases, and 13 bases lay in between. CDR3 size: 12 residues. Germline CDR1 reads SQVTM; CDR2 reads ANQGSEA.

Specimen: CD8+ T cells from PBMCs. The sequence was collected from a human donor with multiple sclerosis. The chain joins TRBV29-1 to TRBJ1-2, with a tentative D call TRBD1 (5 bases). CDR3 sequence: CSGTPPGYGYTF. The CDR3 DNA sequence: TGCAGCGGGACACCTCCCGGCTATGGCTACACCTTC. The whole variable domain, remainder taken from reference TRBV29-1 and TRBJ1-2, is SAVISQKPSRDICQRGTSLTIQCQVDSQVTMMFWYRQQPGQSLTLIATANQGSEATYESGFVIDKFPISRPNLTFSTLTVSNMSPEDSSIYLCSGTPPGYGYTFGSGTRLTVV.